Following are 21 T cell receptor beta chains from one sample sequenced in a study of cytomegalovirus exposure and HLA in healthy donors. Sequencing was performed with immunoSEQ multiplex PCR; in TCRdb, only in-frame clones are kept and a portion is missing. The table records about 350,000 clones, 87% of them present only once. The material sequenced was PBMCs. These receptors were obtained from a woman aged 25-40 years in good health and CMV-seropositive.

The V and J genes are TRBV19 and TRBJ2-1; 11 nucleotides agree with TRBD2. V lost 3 bases to trimming and J lost 4 bases; unmatched junction nucleotides: 8. Germline CDR1 LNHDA, CDR2 SQIVND (reference sequence). The CDR3 sequence is 17 residues long. Here the CDR3 reads CASSIPPPSGRYNEQFF. CDR3 coding DNA: TGTGCCAGTAGTATCCCCCCCCCTAGCGGGAGGTACAATGAGCAGTTCTTC.

The J gene is TRBJ1-3, the V gene TRBV7-2; D may be TRBD1 (5 bases). CDR1 is SGHTA and CDR2 is FQGNSA in the germline V gene. This CDR3 is 18 amino acids long. V was pared by 2 bases and J by 1 base, with 18 bases between. CDR3 DNA sequence: TGTGCCAGCAGCTTACGGGGGGTGGCGACTACGTCTGGAAACACCATATATTTT. Encoded protein: CASSLRGVATTSGNTIYF.

In this sample, this clone turned up a few times. The chain has TRBV2 and TRBJ1-5; D call uncertain. Trimming left V 7 bases short and J 4 bases short, with 17 bases between. The CDR3 is 15 residues long. The V gene's germline CDR1 is SNHLY and CDR2 FYNNEI. CDR3 region: CASKGKPTENQPQHF. CDR3 DNA sequence: TGTGCCAGCAAGGGAAAACCTACGGAAAATCAGCCCCAGCATTTT.

V is TRBV15 and J is TRBJ2-1, with 9 bases identical to TRBD1. Per germline, CDR1 LNHNV and CDR2 YYDKDF (reference sequence). With 3 bases clipped from V and 3 bases from J, the junction kept 6 bases outside the gene matches. This CDR3 is 16 amino acids long. The CDR3 here is CATSRERTGVYNEQFF. The CDR3 DNA sequence: TGTGCCACCAGCAGGGAACGGACAGGGGTCTACAATGAGCAGTTCTTC.

The count of this clone is one. The gene calls are TRBV6-5 and TRBJ2-7, with D tentatively TRBD1 (6 bases). V gave up 2 bases and J gave up 3 bases, with 11 bases separating them. CDR3 size: 14 residues. The germline gives CDR1 MNHEY, CDR2 SVGAGI. The CDR3: CASSYRIGGYEQYF. The CDR3 DNA follows: TGTGCCAGCAGTTACAGGATAGGGGGCTACGAGCAGTACTTC.

This CDR3 is CASSIESGHTYEQYF. CDR3 nucleotide sequence: TGTGCCAGTAGTATAGAGTCCGGACACACCTACGAGCAGTACTTC. V gene TRBV19 combines with J gene TRBJ2-7; possibly TRBD1 for D (5 bases). Per germline, CDR1 LNHDA and CDR2 SQIVND (reference sequence). The CDR3 is made up of 15 amino acids. Deletions cut 0 bases from V and 2 bases from J, with 11 bases between. Using reference TRBV19 and TRBJ2-7 for the parts outside the CDR3, the full variable domain is DGGITQSPKYLFRKEGQNVTLSCEQNLNHDAMYWYRQDPGQGLRLIYYSQIVNDFQKGDIAEGYSVSREKKESFPLTVTSAQKNPTAFYLCASSIESGHTYEQYFGPGTRLTVT.

The V gene is TRBV5-6, the J gene TRBJ2-7; 8 nucleotides match TRBD1. The CDR3 totals 15 residues. Germline-derived CDR1 and CDR2 are SGHDT and YYEEEE. The junction had 3 bases not matched to a gene; V was cut back by 0 bases and J by 1 base. The CDR3 DNA follows: TGTGCCAGCAGCTTGGGACAGGGGCCATCCTACGAGCAGTACTTC. Translated, it gives CASSLGQGPSYEQYF.

This rearrangement joins TRBV25-1 to TRBJ2-5; 11 nucleotides match TRBD2. This CDR3 is 16 amino acids long. CDR1 and CDR2 from the germline V gene are MGHDK and SYGVNS. V shed 7 bases and J 2 bases; nucleotides not matched to a gene: 9. The CDR3 nucleotides read TGTGCCAGCAAGGGGACTAGCGGACGAAGACAAGAGACCCAGTACTTC. As protein: CASKGTSGRRQETQYF. Full variable domain (outside the CDR3, taken from reference TRBV25-1 and TRBJ2-5): EADIYQTPRYLVIGTGKKITLECSQTMGHDKMYWYQQDPGMELHLIHYSYGVNSTEKGDLSSESTVSRIRTEHFPLTLESARPSHTSQYLCASKGTSGRRQETQYFGPGTRLLVL.

With regard to this clone: Other DNA sequences from this sample encode an identical CDR3 as well. The chain links TRBV30 to TRBJ2-7; no firm D call. The germline V and J ends were trimmed by 0 bases and 1 base, with 1 base remaining between them. The germline V gene has CDR1 GTSNPN and CDR2 SVGIG (reference sequence). The CDR3 extends over 11 amino acids. The CDR3 sequence is CAWSVSYEQYF. CDR3 coding DNA: TGTGCCTGGAGTGTTTCCTACGAGCAGTACTTC.

The rearrangement uses TRBV28 and TRBJ2-7; a possible D gene is TRBD2 (5 bases). The CDR3 has 13 residues. Trimming removed 4 bases at V and 6 bases at J, with 13 bases between. Germline-derived CDR1 and CDR2 are MDHEN and SYDVKM. The CDR3 is CASSSSPSSEQYF. The CDR3 region has the DNA TGTGCCAGCAGTTCCTCTCCTAGCTCCGAGCAGTACTTC.

This sequence joins TRBV7-2 and TRBJ1-3; D unclear. The CDR3 loop spans 18 amino acids. CDR1 and CDR2 from the germline V gene are SGHTA and FQGNSA. V dropped 5 bases and J dropped 2 bases, with 22 bases sitting between them. CDR3 nucleotide sequence: TGTGCCAGCAGCCTGTTAGGTCGGCCAGGTGGTACTGGAAACACCATATATTTT. It specifies CASSLLGRPGGTGNTIYF.

The chain has TRBV25-1 and TRBJ2-1; D not resolved. The CDR3 contains 11 residues. Germline V gene sequence: CDR1 MGHDK, CDR2 SYGVNS. V lost 5 bases, J lost 6 bases, and 5 bases lay in between. The CDR3 region has the DNA TGTGCCAGCAGTTACGGCAATGAGCAGTTCTTC. Protein product: CASSYGNEQFF. The full variable domain, completed using reference TRBV25-1 and TRBJ2-1, is EADIYQTPRYLVIGTGKKITLECSQTMGHDKMYWYQQDPGMELHLIHYSYGVNSTEKGDLSSESTVSRIRTEHFPLTLESARPSHTSQYLCASSYGNEQFFGPGTRLTVL.

This clone came up a few times. The chain carries TRBV27 and TRBJ2-2; TRBD1 matches at 8 bases. Germline values: CDR1 MNHEY, CDR2 SMNVEV (reference sequence). The ends lost 4 bases at V and 7 bases at J; junction bases unmatched: 8. This CDR3 is built from 15 residues. The CDR3 reads CASSSFGQGGGELFF. CDR3 DNA: TGTGCCAGCAGTTCCTTCGGACAGGGCGGCGGGGAGCTGTTTTTT.

The chain couples TRBV15 to TRBJ1-5; TRBD1 matches 10 bases. This CDR3 region has 16 residues. J was trimmed by 5 bases and V by 1 base; bases with no gene match: 5. The germline CDR1 and CDR2 sequences are LNHNV and YYDKDF (reference sequence). The CDR3 DNA sequence: TGTGCCACCAGCAGAGGGGACAGGGGAGGTTATCAGCCCCAGCATTTT. Its translation is CATSRGDRGGYQPQHF.

The chain carries TRBV7-9 and TRBJ2-3; 8 bases match TRBD1. The CDR3 extends over 19 amino acids. The V segment lost 4 bases and the J segment 2 bases; nucleotides outside the gene matches: 17. Germline CDR1 is SEHNR and CDR2 is FQNEAQ (reference sequence). The CDR3: CASSSYRRGQATLTDTQYF. CDR3 DNA: TGTGCCAGCAGCTCCTACCGTAGGGGACAGGCGACCCTCACAGATACGCAGTATTTT.

The rearrangement links TRBV30 to TRBJ2-7; 8 bases are shared with TRBD1. This CDR3 has 12 amino acids. V shed 4 bases, J shed 6 bases, and the junction held 5 bases outside the gene matches. Germline assignment: CDR1 GTSNPN and CDR2 SVGIG (reference sequence). CDR3 sequence: CAWTQGAAEQYF. CDR3 coding DNA: TGTGCCTGGACCCAGGGGGCGGCCGAGCAGTACTTC.

The sample holds one count of this clone. The rearrangement uses TRBV28 and TRBJ2-7; TRBD1 is a possible D gene (7 bases). The CDR3 runs to 15 residues. The germline V and J ends were trimmed by 5 bases and 8 bases, with 22 bases remaining between them. Germline V lookup: CDR1 MDHEN, CDR2 SYDVKM. CDR3 nucleotides: TGTGCCAGCAGTGTCCCTCAGGGGGGATTTGCCAAGCAGTACTTC. Translation gives CASSVPQGGFAKQYF.

J is TRBJ2-6 and V is TRBV5-4, with D maybe TRBD1 (6 bases). This CDR3 has 15 amino acids. Germline V gene lookup returns CDR1 SGHNT and CDR2 YYREEE (reference sequence). The V end lost 4 bases, the J end lost 0 bases, and 8 bases lay between the germline ends. CDR3 amino acids: CASSLQGSGANVLTF. The CDR3 region has the DNA TGTGCCAGCAGCCTACAGGGCTCTGGGGCCAACGTCCTGACTTTC.

The chain employs TRBV7-2 and TRBJ1-1; unclear D gene. V lost 2 bases to trimming and J lost 5 bases, with 9 bases between them. There are 13 residues in the CDR3. Germline-derived CDR1 and CDR2 are SGHTA and FQGNSA. Here the CDR3 reads CASSLFGETEAFF. The DNA for the CDR3 is TGTGCCAGCAGCTTATTTGGGGAGACTGAAGCTTTCTTT.

This chain uses TRBV12-5 with TRBJ1-1; D gene uncertain. Trimming stripped 5 bases from V and 8 bases from J, with 12 bases between. The CDR3 runs to 12 residues. Germline V gives CDR1 LGHNT, CDR2 FRNRAP. The CDR3 DNA reads TGTGCTAGTGGTCCGACGCACTCCGAAGCTTTCTTT. Its translation is CASGPTHSEAFF.

V is TRBV30 and J is TRBJ1-2; unclear D gene. The V and J ends lost 3 bases and 5 bases respectively, with 16 bases between them. The germline V gene has CDR1 GTSNPN and CDR2 SVGIG (reference sequence). CDR3 length: 14 residues. The CDR3 region has the DNA TGTGCCTGGAGCGACGGGAACCTTCCTTATGGCTACACCTTC. Its translation: CAWSDGNLPYGYTF. The variable domain in full, with the rest retrieved from reference TRBV30 and TRBJ1-2, is SQTIHQWPATLVQPVGSPLSLECTVEGTSNPNLYWYRQAAGRGLQLLFYSVGIGQISSEVPQNLSASRPQDRQFILSSKKLLLSDSGFYLCAWSDGNLPYGYTFGSGTRLTVV.